The clone carrying this TCR beta chain has more than one count but fewer than ten. The data were taken from a study of post-analysis software for immune sequencing data. Study-level information: Patients with relapsing-remitting, secondary progressive and progressive-relapsing multiple sclerosis courses were all represented.

TCR beta cDNA libraries had unique molecular identifiers. One entry per CDR3 protein, called by TCRdb with MiXCR from the PCR reads. The top ten hold 10% to 12% of the sample, which has 600,000 to 700,000 distinct CDR3 sequences, 55% to 60% seen once. Sample: blood. This TCR came from a girl aged 2-10 years with multiple sclerosis.

The chain's CDR3 is CSARSGDSYNEQFF. The CDR3 nucleotides read TGCAGTGCTAGGAGCGGGGATTCATACAATGAGCAGTTCTTC. V usage is TRBV20-1 and J usage is TRBJ2-1; 7 positions agree with TRBD2. Germline loops: CDR1 DFQATT, CDR2 SNEGSKA (reference sequence). Losses at the gene ends were 3 bases for V and 4 bases for J; bases not matched to a gene: 6. The CDR3 is 14 amino acids.